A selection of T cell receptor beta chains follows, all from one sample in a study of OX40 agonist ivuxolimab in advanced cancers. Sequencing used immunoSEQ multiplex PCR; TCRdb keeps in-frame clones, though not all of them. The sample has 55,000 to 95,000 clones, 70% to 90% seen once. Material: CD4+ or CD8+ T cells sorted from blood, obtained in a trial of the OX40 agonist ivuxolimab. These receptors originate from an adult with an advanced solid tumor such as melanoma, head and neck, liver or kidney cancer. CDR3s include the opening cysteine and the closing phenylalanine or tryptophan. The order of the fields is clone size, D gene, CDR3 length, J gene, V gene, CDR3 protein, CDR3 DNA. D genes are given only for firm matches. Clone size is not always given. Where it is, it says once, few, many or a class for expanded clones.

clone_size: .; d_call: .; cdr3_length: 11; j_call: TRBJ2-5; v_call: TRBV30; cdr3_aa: CAWGLLETQYF; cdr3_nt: TGTGCCTGGGGTCTTCTTGAGACCCAGTACTTC
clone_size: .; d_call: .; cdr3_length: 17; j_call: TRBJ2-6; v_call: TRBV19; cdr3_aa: CASSSWTDVSGANVLTF; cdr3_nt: TGTGCCAGTAGTTCCTGGACAGATGTCTCTGGGGCCAACGTCCTGACTTTC
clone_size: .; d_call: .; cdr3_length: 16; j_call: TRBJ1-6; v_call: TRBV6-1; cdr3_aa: CASSDQPEVGNSPLHF; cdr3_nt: TGTGCCAGCAGTGACCAACCGGAGGTAGGGAATTCACCCCTCCACTTT
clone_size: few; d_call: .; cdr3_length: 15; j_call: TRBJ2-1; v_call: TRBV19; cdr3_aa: CASSSGSTSYNEQFF; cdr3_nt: TGTGCCAGTAGTAGCGGCAGCACCTCCTACAATGAGCAGTTCTTC
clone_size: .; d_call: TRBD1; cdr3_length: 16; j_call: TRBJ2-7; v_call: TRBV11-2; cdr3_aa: CASSSLRGQDSYEQYF; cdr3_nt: TGTGCCAGCAGCTCCCTGCGGGGACAGGACTCCTACGAGCAGTACTTC
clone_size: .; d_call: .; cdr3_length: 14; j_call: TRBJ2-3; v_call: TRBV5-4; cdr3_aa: CASSNRASTDTQYF; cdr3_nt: TGTGCCAGCAGCAACCGGGCCAGCACAGATACGCAGTATTTT
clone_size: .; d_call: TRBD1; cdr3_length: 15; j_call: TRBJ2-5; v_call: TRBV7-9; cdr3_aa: CASSRFDRAGETQYF; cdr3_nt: TGTGCCAGCAGCCGATTCGACAGGGCAGGAGAGACCCAGTACTTC
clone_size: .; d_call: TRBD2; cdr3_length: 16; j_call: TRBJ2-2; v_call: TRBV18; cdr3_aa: CASSPLLAGATGELFF; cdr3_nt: TGTGCCAGCTCACCACTCCTAGCGGGAGCCACCGGGGAGCTGTTTTTT
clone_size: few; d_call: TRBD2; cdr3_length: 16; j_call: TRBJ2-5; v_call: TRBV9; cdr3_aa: CASSVGPLAGGETQYF; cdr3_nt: TGTGCCAGCAGCGTAGGTCCACTAGCGGGGGGAGAGACCCAGTACTTC
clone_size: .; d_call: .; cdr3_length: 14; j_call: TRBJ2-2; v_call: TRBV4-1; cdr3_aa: CASSQLTATGELFF; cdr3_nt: TGCGCCAGCAGCCAATTGACAGCCACCGGGGAGCTGTTTTTT
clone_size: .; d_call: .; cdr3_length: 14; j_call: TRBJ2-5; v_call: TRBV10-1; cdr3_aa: CASSESGGVETQYF; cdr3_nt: TGCGCCAGCAGTGAGTCGGGGGGCGTCGAGACCCAGTACTTC
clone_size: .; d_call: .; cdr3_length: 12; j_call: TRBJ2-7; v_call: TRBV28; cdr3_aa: CASCPRAGEQYF; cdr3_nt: TGTGCCAGCTGCCCGCGGGCGGGCGAGCAGTACTTC
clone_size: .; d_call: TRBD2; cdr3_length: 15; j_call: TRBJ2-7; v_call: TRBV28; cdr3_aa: CASSGAGTSLYEQYF; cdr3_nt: TGTGCCAGCAGTGGAGCCGGGACTAGTCTCTACGAGCAGTACTTC
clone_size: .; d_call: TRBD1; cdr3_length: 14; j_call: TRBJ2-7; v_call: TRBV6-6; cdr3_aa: CASSLRDSPYEQYF; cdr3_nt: TGTGCCAGCAGCCTCCGGGACAGCCCCTACGAGCAGTACTTC
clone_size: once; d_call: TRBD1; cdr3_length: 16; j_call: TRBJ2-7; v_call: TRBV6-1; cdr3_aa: CASSGKGTGRAYEQYF; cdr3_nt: TGTGCCAGCAGTGGAAAGGGGACAGGGAGGGCCTACGAGCAGTACTTC
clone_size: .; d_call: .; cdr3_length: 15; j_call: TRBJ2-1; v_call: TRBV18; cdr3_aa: CASSPSQGGDNEQFF; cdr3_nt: TGTGCCAGCTCACCGTCTCAGGGGGGGGACAATGAGCAGTTCTTC
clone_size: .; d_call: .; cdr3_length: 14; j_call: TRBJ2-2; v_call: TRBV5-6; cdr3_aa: CASSLLGDTGELFF; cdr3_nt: TGTGCCAGCAGCCTGCTTGGGGACACCGGGGAGCTGTTTTTT
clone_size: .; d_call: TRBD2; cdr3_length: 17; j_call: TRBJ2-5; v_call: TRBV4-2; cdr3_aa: CASSQQHSSGRGETQYF; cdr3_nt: TGTGCCAGCAGCCAACAGCATTCGTCAGGGAGGGGAGAGACCCAGTACTTC
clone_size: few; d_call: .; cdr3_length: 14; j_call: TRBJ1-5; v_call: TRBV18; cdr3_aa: CASSTGTGNQPQHF; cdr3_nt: TGTGCCAGCTCAACAGGAACGGGTAATCAGCCCCAGCATTTT
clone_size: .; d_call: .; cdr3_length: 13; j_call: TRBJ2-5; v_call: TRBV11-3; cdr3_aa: CASSPRREETQYF; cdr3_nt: TGTGCCAGCAGCCCGAGGCGTGAGGAGACCCAGTACTTC
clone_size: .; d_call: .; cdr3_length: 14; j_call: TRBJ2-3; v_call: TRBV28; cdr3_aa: CASSLEQGGDTQYF; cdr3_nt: TGTGCCAGCAGTTTGGAACAGGGTGGCGATACGCAGTATTTT
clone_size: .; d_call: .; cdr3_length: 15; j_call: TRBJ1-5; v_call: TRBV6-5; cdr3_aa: CASSYSSAKGQPQHF; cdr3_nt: TGTGCCAGCAGTTACTCGTCGGCTAAGGGGCAGCCCCAGCATTTT
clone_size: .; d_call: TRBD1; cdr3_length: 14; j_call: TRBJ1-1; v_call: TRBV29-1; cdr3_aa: CSARKGTGGTEAFF; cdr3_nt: TGCAGCGCGCGAAAGGGGACAGGGGGCACTGAAGCTTTCTTT
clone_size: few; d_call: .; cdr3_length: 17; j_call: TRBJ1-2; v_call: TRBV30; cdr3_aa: CAWRGGRGLGNIYGYTF; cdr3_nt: TGTGCCTGGCGCGGGGGGCGGGGGCTGGGGAATATCTATGGCTACACCTTC
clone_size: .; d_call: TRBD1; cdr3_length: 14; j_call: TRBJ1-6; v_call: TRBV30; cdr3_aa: CAWSVLDRGPPLHF; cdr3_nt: TGTGCCTGGAGTGTTCTGGACAGGGGTCCACCCCTCCACTTT
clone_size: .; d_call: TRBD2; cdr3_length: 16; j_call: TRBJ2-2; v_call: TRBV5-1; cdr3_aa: CASSLGSGGGTGELFF; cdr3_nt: TGCGCCAGCAGCTTGGGTTCAGGCGGGGGTACCGGGGAGCTGTTTTTT
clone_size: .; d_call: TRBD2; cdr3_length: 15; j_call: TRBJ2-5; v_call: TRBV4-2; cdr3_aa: CASSQETGTRQTQYF; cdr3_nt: TGTGCCAGCAGCCAAGAAACCGGGACTAGGCAGACCCAGTACTTC
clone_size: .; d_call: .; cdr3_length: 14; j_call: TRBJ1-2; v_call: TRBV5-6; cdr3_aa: CASSSKGLGYGYTF; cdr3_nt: TGTGCCAGCAGCTCTAAGGGACTGGGCTATGGCTACACCTTC
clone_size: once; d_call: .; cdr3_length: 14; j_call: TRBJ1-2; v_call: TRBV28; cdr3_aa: CASRGLLQFYGYTF; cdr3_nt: TGTGCCAGCAGGGGCCTTCTCCAGTTCTATGGCTACACCTTC
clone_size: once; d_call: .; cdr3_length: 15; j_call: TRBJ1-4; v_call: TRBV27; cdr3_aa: CASSPQGGTNEKLFF; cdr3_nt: TGTGCCAGCAGTCCGCAGGGTGGAACTAATGAAAAACTGTTTTTT
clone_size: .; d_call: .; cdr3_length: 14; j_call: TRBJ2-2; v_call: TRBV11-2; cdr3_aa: CASGGAIQTGELFF; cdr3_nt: TGTGCCAGCGGTGGGGCTATCCAGACCGGGGAGCTGTTTTTT
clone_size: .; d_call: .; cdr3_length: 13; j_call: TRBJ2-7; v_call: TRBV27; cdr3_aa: CASSLPNSYEQYF; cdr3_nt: TGTGCCAGCAGTTTACCTAACTCCTACGAGCAGTACTTC
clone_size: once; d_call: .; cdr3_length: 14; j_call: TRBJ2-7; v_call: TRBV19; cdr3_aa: CASSQTGFSYEQYF; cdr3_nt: TGTGCCAGTAGCCAAACAGGGTTCTCCTACGAGCAGTACTTC
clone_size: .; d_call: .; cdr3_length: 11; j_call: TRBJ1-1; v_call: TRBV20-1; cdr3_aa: CSAGENTEAFF; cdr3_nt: TGCAGTGCTGGAGAGAACACTGAAGCTTTCTTT
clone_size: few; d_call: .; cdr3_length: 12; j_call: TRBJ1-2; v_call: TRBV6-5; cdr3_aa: CASSAGPYGYTF; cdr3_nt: TGTGCCAGCAGTGCAGGACCCTATGGCTACACCTTC
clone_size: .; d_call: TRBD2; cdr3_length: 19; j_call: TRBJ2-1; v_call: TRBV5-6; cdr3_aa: CASSSGGRIGLANYNEQFF; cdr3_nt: TGTGCCAGCAGCTCGGGAGGGCGAATAGGACTAGCGAACTACAATGAGCAGTTCTTC
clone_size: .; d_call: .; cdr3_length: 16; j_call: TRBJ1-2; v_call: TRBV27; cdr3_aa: CASSLYGAGGNYGYTF; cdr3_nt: TGTGCCAGCAGTTTATACGGGGCCGGGGGTAACTATGGCTACACCTTC
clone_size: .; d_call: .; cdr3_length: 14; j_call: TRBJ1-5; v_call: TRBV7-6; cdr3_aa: CASSLVQGPQPQHF; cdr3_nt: TGTGCCAGCAGCTTAGTACAGGGACCTCAGCCCCAGCATTTT
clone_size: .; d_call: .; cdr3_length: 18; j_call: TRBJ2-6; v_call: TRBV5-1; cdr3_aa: CASSSYLGTNSGANVLTF; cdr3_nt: TGCGCCAGCAGCTCTTATTTAGGTACGAACTCTGGGGCCAACGTCCTGACTTTC
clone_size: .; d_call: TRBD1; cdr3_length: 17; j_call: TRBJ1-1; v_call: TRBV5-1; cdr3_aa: CASSLVPQGAMNTEAFF; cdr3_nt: TGCGCCAGCAGCTTGGTTCCGCAGGGGGCAATGAACACTGAAGCTTTCTTT
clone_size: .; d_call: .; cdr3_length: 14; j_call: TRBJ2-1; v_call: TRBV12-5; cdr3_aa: CASGLVGNYNEQFF; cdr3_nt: TGTGCTAGTGGTTTGGTAGGCAACTACAATGAGCAGTTCTTC
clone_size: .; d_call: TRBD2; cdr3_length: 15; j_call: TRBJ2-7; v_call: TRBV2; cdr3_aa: CASTLGGHGGGQQYF; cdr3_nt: TGTGCGAGCACCCTTGGGGGACACGGCGGGGGGCAGCAGTACTTC
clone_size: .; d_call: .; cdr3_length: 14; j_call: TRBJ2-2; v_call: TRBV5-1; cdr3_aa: CASSLKEATGELFF; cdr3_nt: TGCGCCAGCAGCTTGAAGGAGGCCACCGGGGAGCTGTTTTTT
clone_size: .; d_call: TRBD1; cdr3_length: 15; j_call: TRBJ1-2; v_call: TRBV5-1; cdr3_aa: CASGMGTGLGYGYTF; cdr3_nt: TGCGCCAGCGGCATGGGGACAGGGCTTGGGTATGGCTACACCTTC
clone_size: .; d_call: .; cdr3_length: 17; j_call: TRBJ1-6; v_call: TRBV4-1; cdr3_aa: CASSLLLEAGASSPLHF; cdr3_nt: TGCGCCAGCAGCCTACTCTTAGAGGCCGGAGCGTCTTCACCCCTCCACTTT
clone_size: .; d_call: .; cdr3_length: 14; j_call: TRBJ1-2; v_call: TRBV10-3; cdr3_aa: CAISIQTGNYGYTF; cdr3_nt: TGTGCCATCTCAATCCAAACAGGGAACTATGGCTACACCTTC
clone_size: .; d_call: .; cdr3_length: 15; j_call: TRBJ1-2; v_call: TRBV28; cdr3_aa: CASITNQGMNYGYTF; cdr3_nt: TGTGCCAGCATTACAAATCAGGGTATGAACTATGGCTACACCTTC
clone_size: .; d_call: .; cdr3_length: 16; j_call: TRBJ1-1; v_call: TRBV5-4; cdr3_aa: CASSLGVGIGRTEAFF; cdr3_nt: TGTGCCAGCAGCTTGGGAGTTGGGATAGGGCGCACTGAAGCTTTCTTT
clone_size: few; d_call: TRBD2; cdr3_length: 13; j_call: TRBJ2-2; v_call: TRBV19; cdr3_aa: CASSIGRVGELFF; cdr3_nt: TGTGCCAGTAGTATCGGGAGGGTCGGAGAGCTGTTTTTT
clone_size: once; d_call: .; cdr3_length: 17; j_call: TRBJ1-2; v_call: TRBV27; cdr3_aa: CASSSLIRDGVRYGYTF; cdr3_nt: TGTGCCAGCAGTTCCTTAATCCGGGACGGTGTTCGCTATGGCTACACCTTC
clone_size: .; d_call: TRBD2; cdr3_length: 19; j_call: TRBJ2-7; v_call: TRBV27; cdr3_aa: CASSFRTGGLAGGDYEQYF; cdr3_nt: TGTGCCAGCAGTTTCCGGACAGGGGGACTAGCGGGAGGTGACTACGAGCAGTACTTC
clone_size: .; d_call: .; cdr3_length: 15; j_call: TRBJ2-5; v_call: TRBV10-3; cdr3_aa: CAISESTGGAETQYF; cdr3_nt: TGTGCCATCAGTGAGTCGACGGGGGGCGCAGAGACCCAGTACTTC
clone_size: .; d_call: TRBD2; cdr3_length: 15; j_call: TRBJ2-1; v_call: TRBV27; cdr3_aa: CASSFKRGGNNEQFF; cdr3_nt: TGTGCCAGCAGTTTCAAGCGGGGGGGCAACAATGAGCAGTTCTTC
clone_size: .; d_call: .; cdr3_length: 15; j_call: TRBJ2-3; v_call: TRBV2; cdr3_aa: CASSEGGGRTDTQYF; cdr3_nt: TGTGCCAGCAGTGAGGGCGGGGGCCGCACAGATACGCAGTATTTT
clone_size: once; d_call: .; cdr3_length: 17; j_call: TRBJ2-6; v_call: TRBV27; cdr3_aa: CASSLEGGSTGANVLTF; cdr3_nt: TGTGCCAGCAGTCTAGAGGGGGGATCGACTGGGGCCAACGTCCTGACTTTC